One and the same sample provided the 5 T cell receptor beta chains below, sequenced in a study of T cell responses to AZD1222 COVID-19 vaccine. Profiled with immunoSEQ multiplex PCR; TCRdb holds only in-frame clones, not every one. The sample lists tens of thousands of clones, roughly 90% seen once, with approximately 5.5% in the top ten. Source: peripheral blood, taken on day 0 of AZD1222 vaccination. Source of these receptors: an adult in good health.

The chain employs TRBV27 and TRBJ2-7, with D uncertain. CDR1 and CDR2 from the germline V gene are MNHEY and SMNVEV (reference sequence). Trimming shortened V by 1 base and J by 4 bases, and 8 bases separated the two germline ends. The CDR3 covers 13 residues. The CDR3 DNA reads as TGTGCCAGCAGTTTATTAGAAGGTTACGAGCAGTACTTC. Its protein is CASSLLEGYEQYF.

The J gene is TRBJ2-3, the V gene TRBV27; 12 bases align to TRBD2. This CDR3 has 16 residues. V lost 8 bases and J lost 6; bases outside the gene matches: 12. Looked up from germline, CDR1 is MNHEY and CDR2 is SMNVEV (reference sequence). The CDR3 coding sequence is TGTGCCAGCTCGGGGCTAGCGGGAGGGCCAGCGGATACGCAGTATTTT. This gives the protein CASSGLAGGPADTQYF.

The V and J genes are TRBV7-8 and TRBJ2-7; 11 nucleotides align to TRBD2. Germline CDR1 is SGHVS and CDR2 is FQNEAQ. The CDR3 runs to 16 residues. The V and J ends lost 5 bases and 3 bases, in that order; junction bases with no gene match: 9. CDR3 nucleotides: TGTGCCAGCAGCCCTTATCGACTAGCGGGAAGCTACGAGCAGTACTTC. Its protein product is CASSPYRLAGSYEQYF.

This chain connects TRBV5-1 to TRBJ2-7; possible D gene TRBD1, 5 bases. V lost 2 bases, J lost 0 bases, and 12 bases lay in between. Germline CDR1 and CDR2: SGHRS and YFSETQ. CDR3 size: 15 residues. In DNA, the CDR3 is TGCGCCAGCAGCTTCGCCCCGGACAACTCCTACGAGCAGTACTTC. It specifies CASSFAPDNSYEQYF. The full variable domain, completed using reference TRBV5-1 and TRBJ2-7, is KAGVTQTPRYLIKTRGQQVTLSCSPISGHRSVSWYQQTPGQGLQFLFEYFSETQRNKGNFPGRFSGRQFSNSRSEMNVSTLELGDSALYLCASSFAPDNSYEQYFGPGTRLTVT.

The rearrangement uses TRBV28 and TRBJ2-4, with D possibly being TRBD2 (7 bases). In germline, CDR1 is MDHEN, CDR2 SYDVKM. V was trimmed by 7 bases and J by 2 bases, leaving 18 bases between them. The CDR3 runs to 16 residues. The CDR3 DNA reads as TGTGCCAGCACCCCGAGCGGCGGGGGCCCCAAAAACATTCAGTACTTC. Protein product: CASTPSGGGPKNIQYF.